This entry is about one TCR beta chain. TCRdb reprocessed the 5' RACE reads, with one entry per CDR3 protein and no DNA. The table counts a few hundred thousand distinct CDR3 sequences; 5% to 5.5% lies in the top ten. The CDR3 runs 15 residues. These data originate in a study of T cells expressing NK-cell markers. The specimen sequenced was blood T cells: a sorted CD56 or NKG2C T cell subset, CD4+ or CD8+ T cells, or bulk PBMC T cells (not recorded which). The V and J genes are TRBV12-3 or TRBV12-4 and TRBJ1-2; with no DNA, the TCRdb D assignment of TRBD1 cannot be verified. This receptor was obtained from a man between 18 and 69 years old in good health. CDR3 loop: CASSFRQGINYGYTF.